Below, one T cell receptor (beta chain) is given with its context. This CDR3 has 15 residues. The ends lost 3 bases at V and 5 bases at J; junction bases unmatched: 5. Germline V gene sequence: CDR1 MNHEY, CDR2 SMNVEV (reference sequence). The data were produced by immunoSEQ multiplex PCR, yet TCRdb's version contains in-frame clones alone and is incomplete. The sample shows 95,000 to 100,000 clones, 85% of them seen only once. This sample was taken from a study of blood T cell repertoires in COVID-19. The sequenced sample consisted of peripheral blood. This receptor was obtained from a woman aged 65 to 85 with active or convalescent COVID-19. The V call is TRBV27, the J call TRBJ1-2; 11 bases line up with TRBD1. The CDR3 DNA is TGTGCCAGCAGTTTCTCCGGGACAGGGGGTTATGGCTACACCTTC. Its translation is CASSFSGTGGYGYTF.